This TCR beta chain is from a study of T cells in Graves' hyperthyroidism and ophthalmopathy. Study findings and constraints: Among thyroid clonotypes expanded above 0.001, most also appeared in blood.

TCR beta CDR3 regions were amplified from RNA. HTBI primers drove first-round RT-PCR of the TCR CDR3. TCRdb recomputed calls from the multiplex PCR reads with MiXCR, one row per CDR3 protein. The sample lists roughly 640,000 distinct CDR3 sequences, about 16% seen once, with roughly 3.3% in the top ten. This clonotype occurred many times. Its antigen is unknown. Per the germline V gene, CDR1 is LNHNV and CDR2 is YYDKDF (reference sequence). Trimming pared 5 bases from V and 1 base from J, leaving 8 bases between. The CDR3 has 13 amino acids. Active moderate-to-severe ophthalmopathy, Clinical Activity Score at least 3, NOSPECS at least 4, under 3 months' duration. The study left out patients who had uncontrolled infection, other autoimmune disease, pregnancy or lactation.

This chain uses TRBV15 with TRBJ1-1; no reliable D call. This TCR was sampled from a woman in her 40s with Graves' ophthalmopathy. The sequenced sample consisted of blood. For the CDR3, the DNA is TGTGCCACCAGCCGGCTGAAGAACACTGAAGCTTTCTTT. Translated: CATSRLKNTEAFF.